A single sample gave rise to the 25 T cell receptor beta chains below, sequenced in a study of beta chain features in type 1 diabetes. Study-wide points: Within each of all four CD4+ subsets, Type 1 diabetes patients had TCRB CDR3s that were moderately but significantly shorter.

Of the isolated RNA, all was reverse transcribed, and so the sequenced material was expressed TCRB transcripts. Only in-frame clones appear in the TCRdb table, and some are missing; sequencing was by immunoSEQ multiplex PCR. This table has more than 150,000 clones, roughly 9% appearing once. No antigen has been assigned to these receptors. What was sequenced was central memory CD4+ T cells from blood. These receptors originate from a woman aged 25 to 39 with type 1 diabetes.

The CDR3 is CASSLAGGRTEAFF. CDR3 in DNA: TGTGCCAGCAGCTTGGCAGGGGGGAGGACTGAAGCTTTCTTT. The chain links TRBV5-4 to TRBJ1-1; 7 bases line up with TRBD1. Germline V gives CDR1 SGHNT, CDR2 YYREEE (reference sequence). The CDR3 runs to 14 residues. Losses at the gene ends were 0 bases for V and 5 bases for J; bases not matched to a gene: 4.

This clone was found a few times. The chain is built from TRBV19 and TRBJ2-1, with D unclear. This CDR3 comprises 14 residues. Trimming removed 0 bases at V and 3 bases at J, with 6 bases between. Germline values: CDR1 LNHDA, CDR2 SQIVND (reference sequence). CDR3 bases: TGTGCCAGTAGTATAGATCTAGGCTACAATGAGCAGTTCTTC. Encoded protein: CASSIDLGYNEQFF.

The chain couples TRBV7-2 to TRBJ2-5, with TRBD2 matching 8 bases. The germline CDR1 and CDR2 sequences are SGHTA and FQGNSA. The CDR3 loop spans 18 amino acids. J lost 6 bases, V lost 1 base, and 16 bases had no gene match. In DNA form, the CDR3 reads TGTGCCAGCAGCTTAGGGGGACCCGGACTAGCTACGGCGAAGACCCAGTACTTC. Translated, it gives CASSLGGPGLATAKTQYF.

V usage is TRBV7-2 and J usage is TRBJ2-3; weak D call: TRBD2 (6 bases). CDR1 is SGHTA, CDR2 FQGNSA, per germline. V gave up 5 bases and J gave up 2 bases, with 11 bases separating them. CDR3 size: 14 residues. The CDR3 spells CASSPGLSTDTQYF. CDR3 DNA: TGTGCCAGCAGCCCAGGACTATCCACAGATACGCAGTATTTT. Based on the CDR3 plus reference TRBV7-2 and TRBJ2-3, the full variable domain is GAGVSQSPSNKVTEKGKDVELRCDPISGHTALYWYRQSLGQGLEFLIYFQGNSAPDKSGLPSDRFSAERTGGSVSTLTIQRTQQEDSAVYLCASSPGLSTDTQYFGPGTRLTVL.

V gene TRBV18 combines with J gene TRBJ2-5, with D unclear. Per germline, CDR1 KGHSH and CDR2 LQKENI. The CDR3 is 14 residues long. Trimming removed 5 bases at V and 1 base at J, with 11 bases between. The CDR3 region is CASSNYRIQETQYF. The CDR3 DNA follows: TGTGCCAGCTCAAATTACAGAATCCAAGAGACCCAGTACTTC.

This sequence joins TRBV6-5 and TRBJ2-7; D uncertain. V lost 6 bases, J lost 0 bases, and 3 bases lay in between. Germline V gene sequence: CDR1 MNHEY, CDR2 SVGAGI. CDR3 length: 11 residues. The CDR3 loop is CASRSSYEQYF. In DNA form, the CDR3 reads TGTGCCAGCAGGAGCTCCTACGAGCAGTACTTC.

The genes are TRBV28 and TRBJ2-1; 9 bases match TRBD2. Per the germline V gene, CDR1 is MDHEN and CDR2 is SYDVKM. The CDR3 is made up of 15 amino acids. Unmatched junction bases numbered 9, after V lost 2 bases and J lost 10 bases. The CDR3 DNA follows: TGTGCCAGCAGTTTAGCGGCGGGAGGGTCGGAGGAGCAGTTCTTC. It specifies CASSLAAGGSEEQFF.

This clone was found a few times. CDR3 coding DNA: TGTGCCAGCAGCTCCACAGCAGGGGTAAACTATGGCTACACCTTC. Protein: CASSSTAGVNYGYTF. V and J are TRBV11-1 and TRBJ1-2; D possibly corresponds to TRBD1 (6 bases). The V and J ends lost 4 bases and 2 bases respectively, with 14 bases between them. The CDR3 has 15 amino acids. Germline V gene sequence: CDR1 SGHAT, CDR2 FQDESV (reference sequence).

The J gene is TRBJ1-5, the V gene TRBV6-5; 7 bases match TRBD1. Germline values: CDR1 MNHEY, CDR2 SVGAGI. Germline trimming cut 6 bases from V and 3 bases from J; bases unmatched to any gene: 5. This CDR3 is built from 14 residues. The CDR3 DNA reads TGTGCCAGCAGGACGGGACAGTTCAATCAGCCCCAGCATTTT. This gives the protein CASRTGQFNQPQHF.

A word on this clone: The same CDR3 can be traced to other DNA sequences in this sample. J is TRBJ2-5 and V is TRBV29-1; 8 nucleotides align to TRBD1. Germline CDR1 reads SQVTM; CDR2 reads ANQGSEA. J lost 3 bases, V lost 6 bases, and 3 bases had no gene match. This CDR3 is 12 amino acids long. In nucleotides, the CDR3 is TGCAGCGTCAGGACAGGGAAAGAGACCCAGTACTTC. It yields the protein CSVRTGKETQYF.

This clone was seen more than once but under ten times. V gene TRBV4-2 combines with J gene TRBJ2-1; D ambiguous. The CDR3 sequence is 13 residues long. Germline CDR1 LGHNA, CDR2 YNFKEQ. The V end was cut by 0 bases, the J end by 7 bases, with 7 bases between. The CDR3 loop reads CASSQDHGNEQFF. As DNA, the CDR3 is TGTGCCAGCAGCCAAGATCACGGGAATGAGCAGTTCTTC.

V is TRBV5-4 and J is TRBJ1-4; D perhaps matches TRBD1 (6 bases). The germline V gene encodes CDR1 SGHNT and CDR2 YYREEE (reference sequence). Trimming shortened V by 0 bases and J by 5 bases, and 11 bases separated the two germline ends. This CDR3 region has 15 residues. CDR3 sequence reads: CASSLGRGWNEKLFF. As DNA, the CDR3 is TGTGCCAGCAGCTTGGGCAGGGGATGGAATGAAAAACTGTTTTTT.

The chain links TRBV5-1 to TRBJ2-2, with TRBD2 matching over 8 bases. V trimming: 2 bases; J trimming: 6 bases; junction bases outside the gene matches: 12. In germline, CDR1 is SGHRS, CDR2 YFSETQ. The CDR3 has 17 residues. The CDR3 loop is CASSLTVPSGSPGELFF. The CDR3 DNA sequence: TGCGCCAGCAGCTTAACCGTTCCGAGCGGGAGTCCCGGGGAGCTGTTTTTT.

This clone was detected only a few times. This chain joins TRBV29-1 and TRBJ1-5; 9 positions match TRBD1. J was trimmed by 4 bases and V by 4 bases; bases with no gene match: 5. This CDR3 comprises 14 residues. Germline V CDR1 and CDR2: SQVTM, ANQGSEA. The CDR3 bases are TGCAGCGTTGGGGGTGGGACAGGGAATCAGCCCCAGCATTTT. Residues: CSVGGGTGNQPQHF.

V gene TRBV7-2 combines with J gene TRBJ2-1, with TRBD1 identical over 7 bases. Germline V lookup: CDR1 SGHTA, CDR2 FQGNSA. This CDR3 has 15 amino acids. V was pared by 5 bases and J by 1 base, with 5 bases of the junction left unmatched. CDR3 loop: CASSTRTGSYNEQFF. The CDR3 bases are TGTGCCAGCAGCACACGGACAGGATCCTACAATGAGCAGTTCTTC.

The chain is built from TRBV19 and TRBJ1-1; D ambiguous. The CDR3 length is 12 residues. The germline CDR1 and CDR2 sequences are LNHDA and SQIVND (reference sequence). Trimming removed 5 bases from V and 7 bases from J, with 11 bases in between. The CDR3 protein is CASSDSVYEAFF. The DNA for the CDR3 is TGTGCCAGTAGTGATAGCGTGTATGAAGCTTTCTTT.

This clone was picked up many times. This CDR3 is also generated by other DNA sequences in the sample. The V call is TRBV18, the J call TRBJ2-5, with D maybe TRBD1 (6 bases). CDR1 KGHSH and CDR2 LQKENI come from the germline V gene. V was trimmed by 6 bases and J by 1 base, leaving 9 bases between them. The CDR3 has 13 amino acids. This CDR3 reads CASSPDSQETQYF. The CDR3 DNA is TGTGCCAGCTCCCCGGACAGCCAAGAGACCCAGTACTTC.

The table lists this clone with a few counts. The chain has TRBV29-1 and TRBJ2-7; 9 positions match TRBD1. Germline lookup yields CDR1 SQVTM and CDR2 ANQGSEA. This CDR3 has 13 residues. Trimming removed 3 bases from V and 2 bases from J; junction bases left unmatched: 2. As DNA, the CDR3 is TGCAGCGTTGACGGGACAGGGCCCTACGAGCAGTACTTC. It yields the protein CSVDGTGPYEQYF.

The chain joins TRBV4-2 to TRBJ2-6; D call uncertain. CDR1 is LGHNA and CDR2 is YNFKEQ in the germline V gene. Deletions cut 4 bases from V and 1 base from J, with 11 bases between. This CDR3 is built from 16 residues. CDR3 bases: TGTGCCAGCAGCCCTAAGCTTCGGTCTGGGGCCAACGTCCTGACTTTC. As protein: CASSPKLRSGANVLTF.

V gene TRBV9 combines with J gene TRBJ2-3; tentatively, D is TRBD2 (6 bases). V was shortened by 0 bases and J by 1 base, with 9 bases between the two germline ends. Germline assignment: CDR1 SGDLS and CDR2 YYNGEE. This CDR3 is 15 amino acids long. CDR3 loop: CASSVAAGRTDTQYF. CDR3 coding DNA: TGTGCCAGCAGCGTAGCGGCGGGGCGCACAGATACGCAGTATTTT.

V usage is TRBV2 and J usage is TRBJ2-3, with unresolved D. CDR1 and CDR2 from the germline V gene are SNHLY and FYNNEI. This CDR3 is 12 amino acids long. V lost 8 bases to trimming and J lost 2 bases, with 8 bases between them. CDR3 in amino acids: CASGQVTDTQYF. The CDR3 DNA sequence: TGTGCCAGCGGGCAGGTCACAGATACGCAGTATTTT.

The V call is TRBV7-2, the J call TRBJ2-7, with 9 bases that match TRBD1. The CDR3 extends over 15 amino acids. With V trimmed by 1 base and J by 3 bases, 4 bases remained unmatched. Germline-derived CDR1 and CDR2 are SGHTA and FQGNSA. CDR3 in DNA: TGTGCCAGCAGCTTAGTGGACAGGGGTATCTACGAGCAGTACTTC. This gives the protein CASSLVDRGIYEQYF.

This clone was recorded many times. This chain links TRBV28 with TRBJ2-1, with TRBD1 matching 9 bases. Trimming removed 5 bases from V and 6 bases from J; junction bases left unmatched: 11. The germline V gene has CDR1 MDHEN and CDR2 SYDVKM. The CDR3 contains 16 residues. Written as DNA, the CDR3 is TGTGCCAGCAGTCGCCTACGGGACAGGGTAGTCAATGAGCAGTTCTTC. This encodes CASSRLRDRVVNEQFF.

This clone has just a few counts. One junction end disagrees with the germline gene, perhaps due to a read error. The rearrangement links TRBV13 to TRBJ2-7; 11 positions match TRBD2. CDR1 and CDR2 (germline): PRHDT, FYEKMQ (reference sequence). The CDR3 loop spans 15 amino acids. CDR3: CASSLGGLAGGTQYF. CDR3 DNA: TGTGCCAGCAGCCTAGGGGGCCTAGCGGGAGGCACCCAGTACTTC. Supplemented by reference TRBV13 and TRBJ2-7, the full variable domain reads AAGVIQSPRHLIKEKRETATLKCYPIPRHDTVYWYQQGPGQDPQFLISFYEKMQSDKGSIPDRFSAQQFSDYHSELNMSSLELGDSALYFCASSLGGLAGGTQYFGPGTRLTVT.

The chain has TRBV15 and TRBJ2-3; 9 bases agree with TRBD2. Germline values: CDR1 LNHNV, CDR2 YYDKDF (reference sequence). Trimming cost V 0 bases and J 2 bases; bases outside gene matches: 9. The CDR3 has 18 amino acids. This CDR3 reads CATSRDWSSGTDTDTQYF. DNA of the CDR3: TGTGCCACCAGCAGAGATTGGTCTAGCGGGACTGACACAGATACGCAGTATTTT.